Listed below are T cell receptor beta chains from one sample, sequenced in a study of siplizumab effects on memory and regulatory T cells. Generated by immunoSEQ multiplex PCR, the TCRdb table keeps only in-frame clones and is missing some. This table holds 95,000 to 130,000 clones, approximately 94% found once. The sequenced material came from non-Treg CD4+ T cells sorted from blood. The receptors come from a human donor in good health. Both conserved end residues are part of each CDR3. The D gene is left open where the match is weak. Only part of the rows carry a size: once, few, many, or a class if the clone is expanded.

>TRBJ2-7|TRBV6-5|-|-
CASCGASYEQYF
TGTGCCAGCTGTGGGGCGTCCTACGAGCAGTACTTC
>TRBJ1-3|TRBV28|TRBD1|-
CASSPGTGGGNTIYF
TGTGCCAGCAGTCCGGGGACAGGGGGCGGAAACACCATATATTTT
>TRBJ2-7|TRBV21-1|-|-
CASSTKRGRTSERREQYF
TGTGCCAGCAGCACCAAACGGGGACGGACTAGCGAGAGGAGGGAGCAGTACTTC
>TRBJ1-3|TRBV6-5|-|-
CASSYSAGAGGNTIYF
TGTGCCAGCAGTTACTCCGCAGGGGCGGGCGGAAACACCATATATTTT
>TRBJ2-5|TRBV2|-|-
CASSGGDWETQYF
TGTGCCAGCAGTGGTGGGGATTGGGAGACCCAGTACTTC
>TRBJ2-5|TRBV7-3|TRBD1|-
CASSPGQPQETQYF
TGTGCCAGCAGCCCGGGACAGCCCCAAGAGACCCAGTACTTC
>TRBJ1-4|TRBV18|-|-
CASSPTLRENEKLFF
TGTGCCAGCTCACCCACCCTCCGCGAGAATGAAAAACTGTTTTTT
>TRBJ1-5|TRBV18|-|once
CASSPLRDQPQHF
TGTGCCAGCTCACCACTCCGCGATCAGCCCCAGCATTTT
>TRBJ1-2|TRBV30|-|-
CAWRARGFSPYGYTF
TGTGCCTGGAGGGCTCGGGGTTTCTCCCCCTATGGCTACACCTTC
>TRBJ2-1|TRBV5-1|-|-
CASSLGLDNEQFF
TGCGCCAGCAGCTTGGGTCTAGACAATGAGCAGTTCTTC
>TRBJ2-7|TRBV11-2|TRBD1|-
CASSSTGTGIHEQYF
TGTGCCAGCAGCTCAACCGGGACAGGGATCCACGAGCAGTACTTC
>TRBJ2-6|TRBV2|-|-
CASSESGANVLTF
TGTGCCAGCAGTGAAAGTGGGGCCAACGTCCTGACTTTC
>TRBJ2-3|TRBV11-3|TRBD2|-
CASSWGLATDTQYF
TGTGCCAGCAGCTGGGGACTAGCAACAGATACGCAGTATTTT
>TRBJ1-2|TRBV7-9|-|-
CASSFGGTYGYTF
TGTGCCAGCAGCTTCGGGGGGACCTATGGCTACACCTTC
>TRBJ1-5|TRBV10-3|TRBD1|-
CATGGKPGQPQHF
TGTGCCACAGGGGGCAAACCGGGGCAGCCCCAGCATTTT
>TRBJ1-1|TRBV10-3|-|-
CAISERGGNTEAFF
TGTGCCATCAGTGAGCGAGGAGGTAACACTGAAGCTTTCTTT
>TRBJ2-1|TRBV2|TRBD2|-
CATAGGSYNEQFF
TGTGCCACCGCGGGGGGTTCCTACAATGAGCAGTTCTTC
>TRBJ1-5|TRBV11-2|TRBD1|few
CASSFGQAQPQHF
TGTGCCAGCAGCTTTGGACAGGCACAGCCCCAGCATTTT
>TRBJ2-5|TRBV18|-|-
CASSKTGPQETQYF
TGTGCCAGCTCAAAGACAGGACCCCAAGAGACCCAGTACTTC
>TRBJ2-7|TRBV11-2|-|-
CASSLSSYEQYF
TGTGCCAGCAGCCTCTCGTCCTACGAGCAGTACTTC
>TRBJ1-2|TRBV7-9|-|-
CASSLGVYGYTF
TGTGCCAGCAGCTTAGGGGTCTATGGCTACACCTTC
>TRBJ2-7|TRBV20-1|-|-
CSAPYSYEQYF
TGCAGTGCCCCTTATTCCTACGAGCAGTACTTC
>TRBJ2-3|TRBV13|TRBD1|-
CASSLDRGRKGTDTQYF
TGTGCCAGCAGCTTAGACAGGGGGAGAAAGGGCACAGATACGCAGTATTTT
>TRBJ2-7|TRBV10-3|-|-
CAISEWQLEQYF
TGTGCCATCAGTGAGTGGCAGCTCGAGCAGTACTTC
>TRBJ2-7|TRBV20-1|-|-
CSAREVYEQYF
TGCAGTGCTAGAGAGGTCTACGAGCAGTACTTC
>TRBJ1-4|TRBV27|-|-
CASSLRPYTSAEKLFF
TGTGCCAGCAGTTTAAGGCCGTACACCTCAGCGGAAAAACTGTTTTTT
>TRBJ2-7|TRBV9|TRBD1|-
CASSVGGGTYEQYF
TGTGCCAGCAGCGTAGGAGGGGGCACCTACGAGCAGTACTTC
>TRBJ1-3|TRBV5-6|TRBD1|-
CASSLQGATNTIYF
TGTGCCAGCAGCTTGCAGGGGGCAACAAACACCATATATTTT
>TRBJ2-5|TRBV10-3|TRBD2|once
CAISGPERGQDKTQYF
TGTGCCATCAGTGGCCCCGAGCGGGGCCAAGATAAGACCCAGTACTTC
>TRBJ2-5|TRBV5-4|TRBD1|-
CASSLEGTGKETQYF
TGTGCCAGCAGCTTGGAGGGGACAGGAAAAGAGACCCAGTACTTC
>TRBJ1-2|TRBV7-3|TRBD1|-
CASSLDRGYGYTF
TGTGCCAGCAGCCTGGACAGGGGTTATGGCTACACCTTC
>TRBJ1-1|TRBV10-3|-|-
CAISPSGPNTEAFF
TGTGCCATCAGCCCCTCCGGGCCGAACACTGAAGCTTTCTTT
>TRBJ1-4|TRBV5-1|TRBD1|-
CASSLKGARTNEKLFF
TGCGCCAGCAGCTTGAAGGGGGCGCGGACTAATGAAAAACTGTTTTTT
>TRBJ1-1|TRBV5-5|-|-
CASSPWGAEAFF
TGTGCCAGCAGCCCCTGGGGCGCTGAAGCTTTCTTT
>TRBJ2-1|TRBV5-4|-|-
CASSLDGSSYNEQFF
TGTGCCAGCAGCTTGGACGGTAGCTCCTACAATGAGCAGTTCTTC
>TRBJ2-3|TRBV7-2|-|-
CASSFLLGGGRADTQYF
TGTGCCAGCAGCTTCCTTCTGGGGGGGGGCCGAGCAGATACGCAGTATTTT
>TRBJ2-7|TRBV27|-|-
CASSLSTGGMYEQYF
TGTGCCAGCAGTTTATCGACCGGGGGTATGTACGAGCAGTACTTC
>TRBJ2-3|TRBV2|TRBD2|-
CASSVTSGYTDTQYF
TGTGCCAGCAGTGTGACTAGCGGTTACACAGATACGCAGTATTTT
>TRBJ1-3|TRBV18|-|-
CASSPWVADIGNTIYF
TGTGCCAGCTCACCGTGGGTCGCGGATATAGGAAACACCATATATTTT
>TRBJ2-7|TRBV5-1|-|-
CASSVQGGNEQYF
TGCGCCAGCAGCGTGCAGGGGGGGAACGAGCAGTACTTC
>TRBJ2-5|TRBV2|-|-
CATTGDQETQYF
TGTGCCACCACGGGGGACCAAGAGACCCAGTACTTC
>TRBJ2-5|TRBV9|TRBD2|-
CASSPRRGEETQYF
TGTGCCAGCAGCCCCCGGCGGGGGGAAGAGACCCAGTACTTC
>TRBJ1-3|TRBV5-1|-|-
CASSAAPGNTIYF
TGCGCCAGCAGCGCCGCACCTGGAAACACCATATATTTT
>TRBJ2-7|TRBV18|-|once
CASSGQISYEQYF
TGTGCCAGCTCTGGACAGATCTCCTACGAGCAGTACTTC
>TRBJ1-5|TRBV4-1|TRBD1|-
CASSPGTGGSNQPQHF
TGCGCCAGCAGCCCCGGGACAGGCGGTAGCAATCAGCCCCAGCATTTT
>TRBJ2-3|TRBV13|TRBD2|-
CASSSLAGFTDTQYF
TGTGCCAGCAGCTCACTAGCGGGATTCACAGATACGCAGTATTTT
>TRBJ2-5|TRBV10-3|-|-
CATRFPSGETQYF
TGTGCCACTCGCTTCCCATCGGGTGAGACCCAGTACTTC
>TRBJ1-2|TRBV7-6|TRBD1|-
CASSLESDRGGYTF
TGTGCCAGCAGCTTAGAGAGCGACAGGGGTGGCTACACCTTC
>TRBJ2-3|TRBV6-5|TRBD2|once
CASSYERETRGTQYF
TGTGCCAGCAGTTACGAGCGGGAGACGAGGGGTACGCAGTATTTT
>TRBJ1-2|TRBV7-6|-|-
CASSHSERDGINYGYTF
TGTGCCAGCAGCCATAGTGAACGGGACGGAATTAACTATGGCTACACCTTC
>TRBJ2-7|TRBV18|-|-
CASSLGAGESYEQYF
TGTGCCAGCTCTCTTGGAGCAGGGGAAAGCTACGAGCAGTACTTC
>TRBJ2-1|TRBV6-5|TRBD2|-
CASRNSGSSGEQFF
TGTGCCAGCAGAAATAGCGGGAGTTCGGGGGAGCAGTTCTTC
>TRBJ1-5|TRBV7-2|-|-
CASSLEAGWQPQHF
TGTGCCAGCAGCTTAGAGGCAGGGTGGCAGCCCCAGCATTTT
>TRBJ1-3|TRBV6-5|TRBD1|-
CASSHGQGADTIYF
TGTGCCAGCAGCCACGGGCAGGGGGCTGACACCATATATTTT
>TRBJ2-5|TRBV5-4|-|-
CACRTGSGETQYF
TGTGCCTGCCGCACGGGATCGGGAGAGACCCAGTACTTC
>TRBJ1-5|TRBV19|-|-
CASSLDRNQPQHF
TGTGCCAGTAGTCTGGACAGAAATCAGCCCCAGCATTTT
>TRBJ2-3|TRBV10-3|-|-
CAISGAGYSTDTQYF
TGTGCCATCAGTGGTGCGGGGTATAGCACAGATACGCAGTATTTT
>TRBJ2-3|TRBV6-4|-|-
CASSDSWTGRTDTQYF
TGTGCCAGCAGTGACTCCTGGACGGGGCGCACAGATACGCAGTATTTT
>TRBJ2-6|TRBV6-1|-|-
CASSEGSILSTGANVLTF
TGTGCCAGCAGTGAAGGGTCGATACTAAGCACTGGGGCCAACGTCCTGACTTTC